These T cell receptor beta chains were read from a single sample in a study of shared clonotypes between healthy human individuals. Method: immunoSEQ multiplex PCR; TCRdb's copy keeps in-frame clones and lacks some. Of 550,000 to 850,000 clones in the sample, approximately 79% were seen once. Source material: memory CD4+ T cells sorted from blood. These TCRs come from a woman aged 30 to 39 in good health. Each CDR3 is given with its conserved first and last residue. Fields, in order: CDR3 protein, J gene, V gene.

cdr3_aa: CASSPLPGETNEKLFF
j_call: TRBJ1-4
v_call: TRBV5-1

cdr3_aa: CASSFYRGLETQYF
j_call: TRBJ2-5
v_call: TRBV28

cdr3_aa: CASSSYTGELFF
j_call: TRBJ2-2
v_call: TRBV7-2

cdr3_aa: CAWSQGATQYF
j_call: TRBJ2-5
v_call: TRBV30

cdr3_aa: CASSGTGLYEQYF
j_call: TRBJ2-7
v_call: TRBV10-3

cdr3_aa: CASSLEGTYEQYF
j_call: TRBJ2-7
v_call: TRBV5-1

cdr3_aa: CAWSPPGGAEAFF
j_call: TRBJ1-1
v_call: TRBV30

cdr3_aa: CASSQDHKELSTDTQYF
j_call: TRBJ2-3
v_call: TRBV4-1

cdr3_aa: CASSARQGSNEKLFF
j_call: TRBJ1-4
v_call: TRBV4-1

cdr3_aa: CASSHLGTGRQKAFF
j_call: TRBJ1-1
v_call: TRBV16

cdr3_aa: CASSEGSIYEQYF
j_call: TRBJ2-7
v_call: TRBV10-1

cdr3_aa: CASSWRGQEVTQYF
j_call: TRBJ2-5
v_call: TRBV13

cdr3_aa: CASSSYRRGQPQHF
j_call: TRBJ1-5
v_call: TRBV28

cdr3_aa: CASSFGTRRQETQYF
j_call: TRBJ2-5
v_call: TRBV7-2

cdr3_aa: CASRAKNRVRSGYTF
j_call: TRBJ1-2
v_call: TRBV7-2

cdr3_aa: CASSQISSAAPYNEQFF
j_call: TRBJ2-1
v_call: TRBV23-1

cdr3_aa: CASSLRQGVEAFF
j_call: TRBJ1-1
v_call: TRBV5-8

cdr3_aa: CASRLAGYEQYF
j_call: TRBJ2-7
v_call: TRBV2

cdr3_aa: CASSETSTSTGELFF
j_call: TRBJ2-2
v_call: TRBV10-1

cdr3_aa: CASSPFEYDYNEQFF
j_call: TRBJ2-1
v_call: TRBV18

cdr3_aa: CASSLGQGREQFF
j_call: TRBJ2-1
v_call: TRBV7-2

cdr3_aa: CASSLLEGAGTEAFF
j_call: TRBJ1-1
v_call: TRBV5-1

cdr3_aa: CASSLASSGSTGELFF
j_call: TRBJ2-2
v_call: TRBV7-2

cdr3_aa: CASSTGRAANEKLFF
j_call: TRBJ1-4
v_call: TRBV18

cdr3_aa: CASSMTSSGANVLTF
j_call: TRBJ2-6
v_call: TRBV7-9

cdr3_aa: CASSLGTLGTGELFF
j_call: TRBJ2-2
v_call: TRBV5-1

cdr3_aa: CASTGQGTGELFF
j_call: TRBJ2-2
v_call: TRBV11-3

cdr3_aa: CASRGLATYEQYF
j_call: TRBJ2-7
v_call: TRBV6-1

cdr3_aa: CASSSGAINYGYTF
j_call: TRBJ1-2
v_call: TRBV5-1